This T cell receptor (beta chain) is from a study of blood T cell repertoires in COVID-19. At the level of the study: Specimens from acute and convalescent COVID-19 originated in the United States, Italy and Spain.

J lost 9 bases, V lost 11 bases, and 12 bases had no gene match. There are 13 residues in the CDR3. The germline V gene encodes CDR1 SGHTA and CDR2 FQGNSA. This table comes from immunoSEQ multiplex PCR, and its TCRdb copy is limited to in-frame clones, with some not included. The sample consists of 110,000 or so clones, approximately 87% of them appearing once. The chain carries TRBV7-2 and TRBJ2-1; the match to TRBD2 covers 8 bases. What was sequenced was peripheral blood. The sequence was obtained from a woman in her forties or fifties with acute or convalescent COVID-19. As DNA, the CDR3 is TGTGCCCAGCCCAGCGGGAGAGGGGGTGAGCAGTTCTTC. It specifies CAQPSGRGGEQFF.